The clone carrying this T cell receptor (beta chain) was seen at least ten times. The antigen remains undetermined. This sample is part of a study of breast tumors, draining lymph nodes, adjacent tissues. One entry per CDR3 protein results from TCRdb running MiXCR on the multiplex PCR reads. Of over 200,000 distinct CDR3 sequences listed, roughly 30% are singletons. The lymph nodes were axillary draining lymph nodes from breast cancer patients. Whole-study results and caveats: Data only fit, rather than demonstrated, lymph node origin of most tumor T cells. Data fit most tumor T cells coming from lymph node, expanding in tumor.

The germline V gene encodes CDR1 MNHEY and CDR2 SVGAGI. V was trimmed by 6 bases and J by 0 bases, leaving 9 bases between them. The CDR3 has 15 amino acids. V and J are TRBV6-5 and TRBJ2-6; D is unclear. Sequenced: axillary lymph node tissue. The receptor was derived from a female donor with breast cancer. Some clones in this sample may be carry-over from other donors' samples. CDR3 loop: CASRLRTSGANVLTF. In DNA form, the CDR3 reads TGTGCCAGCAGACTCAGGACCTCTGGGGCCAACGTCCTGACTTTC.